The TCR beta chain under discussion was sequenced for a study of shared clonotypes between healthy human individuals. The wider study: A couple of women and three men aged 18 to 49 made up the donors.

Naive CD8 cells lacked CD45RO, underwent positive selection for CCR7 and left out terminally differentiated effector memory CD45RA+ cells. Unmatched junction bases numbered 4, after V lost 2 bases and J lost 2 bases. CDR1 and CDR2 (germline): MDHEN, SYDVKM. The CDR3 extends over 16 amino acids. Findings of the study overall: What limited the represented genetic and exposure-history diversity was the small number of donors.

In the study's own analysis: From ImmunoSEQ came sequences covering only the junction and carrying no quality scores, so filtering differed. The data were produced by immunoSEQ multiplex PCR, yet TCRdb's version contains in-frame clones alone and is incomplete. V, J and clone size reflect that table, while D and trimming were determined from the DNA. This table holds around 2,000,000 clones, about 94% found once. Concerning this clone itself: No antigen is known for it.

This sequence originates from a man between 18 and 29 years old in good health. Source material: naive CD8+ T cells sorted from blood. The V gene is TRBV28, the J gene TRBJ1-3; 9 nucleotides line up with TRBD1. The CDR3 reads CASSLSGTGPGNTIYF. For the CDR3, the DNA is TGTGCCAGCAGTTTAAGCGGGACAGGGCCTGGAAACACCATATATTTT.